This TCR beta chain was obtained from a study of radiotherapy plus CTLA-4 blockade in lung cancer (dated by TCRdb to between 2017 and 2018). About the study as a whole: Among enrolled patients, around 18% had an objective response and 25% to 40% reached disease control.

The paper as a whole reports these results and caveats: Increased serum interferon-beta after radiation, together with early dynamic changes in blood T cell clones, were reported to be the strongest predictors of response. After treatment with radiotherapy and ipilimumab, TCR clones that originated in tumors expanded in peripheral blood.

CDR1 and CDR2 are drawn from the germline V gene: MNHEY, SVGAGI. Taken from cysteine to phenylalanine, the CDR3 has 13 residues. CDR3 DNA is the only sequence kept; it has 39 bases, read in frame from the first base. Deletion took 2 bases off V and 6 bases off J, with a span of 7 bases between the germline ends. In the case of this clone: Its recognized antigen is unknown. One base away there is no much larger clone; base qualities are not given.

Libraries were made using the immunoSEQ multiplex PCR assay. TCRdb obtained this table from immuneACCESS and retained in-frame rearrangements with V and J assigned. These tables miss some clones; where compared with another copy, unresolved V genes account for less than half of the shortfall, and the remainder is unexplained. Counted in this sample were 45,000 to 60,000 clones; about three quarters of them appeared once. Of the sample, about 2.4% is held by the ten largest clones. The study tested focal radiation therapy combined with CTLA-4 blockade (ipilimumab) in patients with chemo-refractory metastatic non-small-cell lung cancer.

This clonotype was sampled from a human donor with non-small cell lung cancer whose response to radiotherapy plus ipilimumab could not be evaluated. This receptor chain uses TRBV6-5 and TRBJ1-4, with an unclear D gene assignment. This specimen consisted of peripheral blood, obtained from a patient treated with radiotherapy plus ipilimumab. Here the CDR3 is given as CASSYAPYEKLFF. The DNA is as follows: TGTGCCAGCAGTTACGCGCCCTATGAAAAACTGTTTTTT.